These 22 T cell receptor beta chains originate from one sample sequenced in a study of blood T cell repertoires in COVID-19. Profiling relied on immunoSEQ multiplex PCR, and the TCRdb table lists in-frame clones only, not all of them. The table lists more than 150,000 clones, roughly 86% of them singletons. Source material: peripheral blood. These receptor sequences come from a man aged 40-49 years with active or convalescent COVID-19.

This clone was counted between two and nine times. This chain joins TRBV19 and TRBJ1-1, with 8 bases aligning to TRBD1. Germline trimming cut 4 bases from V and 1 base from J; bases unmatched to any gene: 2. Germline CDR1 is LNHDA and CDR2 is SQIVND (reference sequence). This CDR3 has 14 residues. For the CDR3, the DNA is TGTGCCAGTAGTACCGGGACAGGGAACACTGAAGCTTTCTTT. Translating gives CASSTGTGNTEAFF.

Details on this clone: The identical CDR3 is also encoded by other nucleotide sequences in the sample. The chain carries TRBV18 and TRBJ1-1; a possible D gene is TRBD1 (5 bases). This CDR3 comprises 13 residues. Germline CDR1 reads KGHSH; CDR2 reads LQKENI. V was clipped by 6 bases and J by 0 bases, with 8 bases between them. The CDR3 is CASSRQLNTEAFF. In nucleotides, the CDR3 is TGTGCCAGCTCTCGACAGCTGAACACTGAAGCTTTCTTT.

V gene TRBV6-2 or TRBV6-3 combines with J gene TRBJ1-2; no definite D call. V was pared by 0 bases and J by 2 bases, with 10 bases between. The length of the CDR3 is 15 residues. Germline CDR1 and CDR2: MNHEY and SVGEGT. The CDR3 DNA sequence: TGTGCCAGCAGTTACTCTGAAAACTCAAACTATGGCTACACCTTC. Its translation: CASSYSENSNYGYTF.

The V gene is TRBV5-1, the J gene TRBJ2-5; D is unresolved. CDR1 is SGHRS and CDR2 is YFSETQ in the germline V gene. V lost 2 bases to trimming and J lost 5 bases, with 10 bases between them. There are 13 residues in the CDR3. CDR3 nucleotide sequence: TGCGCCAGCAGCTTAAAGCCCCGGGAGACCCAGTACTTC. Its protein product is CASSLKPRETQYF.

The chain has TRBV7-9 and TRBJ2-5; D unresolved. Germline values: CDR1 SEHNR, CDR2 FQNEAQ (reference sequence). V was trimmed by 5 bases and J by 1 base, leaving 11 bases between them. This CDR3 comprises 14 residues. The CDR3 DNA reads TGTGCCAGCAGCCGGAATCCGGGCCAAGAGACCCAGTACTTC. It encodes CASSRNPGQETQYF.

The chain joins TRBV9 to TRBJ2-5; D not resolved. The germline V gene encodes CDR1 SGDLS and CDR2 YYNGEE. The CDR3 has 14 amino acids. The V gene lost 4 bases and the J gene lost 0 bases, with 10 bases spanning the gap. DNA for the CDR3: TGTGCCAGCAGCCCGCGAGCGTACCAAGAGACCCAGTACTTC. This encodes CASSPRAYQETQYF.

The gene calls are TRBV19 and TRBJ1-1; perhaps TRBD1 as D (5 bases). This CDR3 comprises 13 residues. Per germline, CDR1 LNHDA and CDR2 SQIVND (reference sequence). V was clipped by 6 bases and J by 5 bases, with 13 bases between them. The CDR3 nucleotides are TGTGCCAGTAGCGTGAAAGGGGATACTGAAGCTTTCTTT. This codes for CASSVKGDTEAFF.

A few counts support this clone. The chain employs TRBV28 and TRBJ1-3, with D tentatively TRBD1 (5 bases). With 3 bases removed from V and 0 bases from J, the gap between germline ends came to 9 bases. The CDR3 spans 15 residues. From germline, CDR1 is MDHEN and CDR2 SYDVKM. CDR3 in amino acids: CASSFRDYSGNTIYF. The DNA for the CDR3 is TGTGCCAGCAGTTTCCGGGACTACTCTGGAAACACCATATATTTT.

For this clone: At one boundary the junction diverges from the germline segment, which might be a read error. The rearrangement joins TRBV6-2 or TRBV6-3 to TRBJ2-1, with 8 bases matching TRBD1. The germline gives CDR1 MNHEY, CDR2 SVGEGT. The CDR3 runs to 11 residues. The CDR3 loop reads CASSNGQGRVF. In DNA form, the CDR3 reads TGTGCCAGCAGTAATGGACAGGGCCGAGTCTTC.

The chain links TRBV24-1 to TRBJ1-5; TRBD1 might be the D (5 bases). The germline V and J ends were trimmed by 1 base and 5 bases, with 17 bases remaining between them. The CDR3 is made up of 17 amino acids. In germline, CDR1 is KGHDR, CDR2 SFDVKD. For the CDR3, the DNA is TGTGCCACCAGTGATTTTGGCACGGGGAGGGGAGATCAGCCCCAGCATTTT. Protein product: CATSDFGTGRGDQPQHF.

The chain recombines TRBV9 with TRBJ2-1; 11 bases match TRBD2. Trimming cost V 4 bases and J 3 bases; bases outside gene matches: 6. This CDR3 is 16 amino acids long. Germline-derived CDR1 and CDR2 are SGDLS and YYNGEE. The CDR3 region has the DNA TGTGCCAGCAGCCGACCTCTAGCGGGGGGCTACAATGAGCAGTTCTTC. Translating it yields CASSRPLAGGYNEQFF.

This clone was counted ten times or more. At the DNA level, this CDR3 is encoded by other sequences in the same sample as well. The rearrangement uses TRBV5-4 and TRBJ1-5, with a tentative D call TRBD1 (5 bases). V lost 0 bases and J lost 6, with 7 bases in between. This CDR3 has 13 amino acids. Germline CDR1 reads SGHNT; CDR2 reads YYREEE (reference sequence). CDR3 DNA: TGTGCCAGCAGCTTGGATAGGGGTCAGCCCCAGCATTTT. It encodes CASSLDRGQPQHF.

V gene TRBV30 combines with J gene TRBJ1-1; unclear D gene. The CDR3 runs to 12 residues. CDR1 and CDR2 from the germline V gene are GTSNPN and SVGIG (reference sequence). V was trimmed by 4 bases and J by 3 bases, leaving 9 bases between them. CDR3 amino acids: CAWIRWDTEAFF. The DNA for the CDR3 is TGTGCCTGGATCAGGTGGGACACTGAAGCTTTCTTT.

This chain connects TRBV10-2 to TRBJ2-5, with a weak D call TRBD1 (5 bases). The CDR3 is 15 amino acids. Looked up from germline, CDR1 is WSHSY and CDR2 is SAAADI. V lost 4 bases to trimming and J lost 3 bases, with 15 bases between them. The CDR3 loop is CASSGYEGAKETQYF. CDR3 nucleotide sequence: TGCGCCAGCAGTGGGTACGAAGGGGCCAAAGAGACCCAGTACTTC.

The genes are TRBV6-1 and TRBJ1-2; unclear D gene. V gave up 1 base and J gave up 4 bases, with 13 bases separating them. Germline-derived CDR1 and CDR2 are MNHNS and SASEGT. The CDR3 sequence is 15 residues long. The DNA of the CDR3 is TGTGCCAGCAGTGAAGGGCCTTTGCCTTTCTATGGCTACACCTTC. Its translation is CASSEGPLPFYGYTF.

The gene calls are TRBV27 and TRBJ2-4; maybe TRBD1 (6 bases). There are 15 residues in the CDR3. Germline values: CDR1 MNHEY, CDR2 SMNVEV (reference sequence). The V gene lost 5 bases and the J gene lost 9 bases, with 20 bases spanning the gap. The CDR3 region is CASSPLKGGSGIQYF. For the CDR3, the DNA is TGTGCCAGCAGTCCCCTTAAAGGGGGATCTGGCATTCAGTACTTC.

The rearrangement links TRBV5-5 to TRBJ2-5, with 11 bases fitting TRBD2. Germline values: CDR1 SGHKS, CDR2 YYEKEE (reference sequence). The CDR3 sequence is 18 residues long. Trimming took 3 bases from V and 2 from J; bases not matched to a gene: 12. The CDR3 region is CASSSRLAGTRGQETQYF. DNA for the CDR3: TGTGCCAGCAGCTCGAGACTAGCGGGGACTCGGGGGCAAGAGACCCAGTACTTC.

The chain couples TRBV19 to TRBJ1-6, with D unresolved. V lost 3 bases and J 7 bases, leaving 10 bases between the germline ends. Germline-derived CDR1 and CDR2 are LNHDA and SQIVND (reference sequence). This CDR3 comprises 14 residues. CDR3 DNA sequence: TGTGCCAGTAGTATGGCGGCCGGCAATTCACCCCTCCACTTT. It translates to CASSMAAGNSPLHF.

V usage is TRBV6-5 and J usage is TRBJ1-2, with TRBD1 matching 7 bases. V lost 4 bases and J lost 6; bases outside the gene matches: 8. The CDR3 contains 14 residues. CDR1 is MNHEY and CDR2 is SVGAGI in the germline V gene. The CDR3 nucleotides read TGTGCCAGCAGTTTAACCCACAGGGGAAATGGCTACACCTTC. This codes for CASSLTHRGNGYTF.

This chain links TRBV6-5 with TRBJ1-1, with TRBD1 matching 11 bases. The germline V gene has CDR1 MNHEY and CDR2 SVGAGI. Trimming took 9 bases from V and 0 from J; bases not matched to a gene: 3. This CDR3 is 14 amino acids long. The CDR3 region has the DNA TGTGCCAGTAGGACAGGGGGCATGAACACTGAAGCTTTCTTT. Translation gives CASRTGGMNTEAFF.

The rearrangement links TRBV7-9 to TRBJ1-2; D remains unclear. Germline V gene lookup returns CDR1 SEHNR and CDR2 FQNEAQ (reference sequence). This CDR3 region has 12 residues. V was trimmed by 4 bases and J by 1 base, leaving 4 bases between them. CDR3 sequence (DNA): TGTGCCAGCAGCTCCAATAACTATGGCTACACCTTC. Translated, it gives CASSSNNYGYTF.

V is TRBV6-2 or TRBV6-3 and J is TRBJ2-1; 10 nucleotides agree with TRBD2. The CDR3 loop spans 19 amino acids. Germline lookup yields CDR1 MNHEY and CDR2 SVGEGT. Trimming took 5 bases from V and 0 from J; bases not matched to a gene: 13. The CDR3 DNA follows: TGTGCCAGCAGTCCCCGGAGGGGGAGCGGGGGGGCCTCCTACAATGAGCAGTTCTTC. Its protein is CASSPRRGSGGASYNEQFF.